Below are 22 T cell receptor beta chains sequenced from a single sample in a study of blood T cell repertoires in COVID-19. Profiled with immunoSEQ multiplex PCR; TCRdb holds only in-frame clones, not every one. Of under 130,000 clones in the sample, roughly 90% were seen once. The source material was peripheral blood. The receptors derive from a woman aged 60-75 years with acute or convalescent COVID-19.

The chain employs TRBV28 and TRBJ2-5; 7 bases are shared with TRBD1. Germline values: CDR1 MDHEN, CDR2 SYDVKM. The V and J ends lost 5 bases and 3 bases, in that order; junction bases with no gene match: 3. The CDR3 extends over 13 amino acids. The CDR3 sequence: CASSVGTEETQYF. The CDR3, as DNA: TGTGCCAGCAGTGTAGGGACAGAAGAGACCCAGTACTTC.

The rearrangement uses TRBV6-5 and TRBJ1-1; D may be TRBD1 (5 bases). V was trimmed by 8 bases and J by 3 bases, leaving 13 bases between them. This CDR3 has 13 residues. The germline CDR1 and CDR2 sequences are MNHEY and SVGAGI. The CDR3 loop is CASGRGWDTEAFF. The CDR3 DNA reads TGTGCCAGCGGGAGGGGCTGGGACACTGAAGCTTTCTTT.

The rearrangement uses TRBV7-9 and TRBJ2-7, with unresolved D. The germline V gene encodes CDR1 SEHNR and CDR2 FQNEAQ (reference sequence). Trimming left V 1 base short and J 2 bases short, with 15 bases between. There are 16 residues in the CDR3. The CDR3 bases are TGTGCCAGCAGCTTAGACCAGCCTACTAAAGCCTACGAGCAGTACTTC. Translated: CASSLDQPTKAYEQYF.

The chain employs TRBV15 and TRBJ1-1, with D possibly matching TRBD1 (5 bases). Germline CDR1 LNHNV, CDR2 YYDKDF (reference sequence). Deletions cut 6 bases from V and 3 bases from J, with 11 bases between. This CDR3 is 13 amino acids long. The CDR3 DNA follows: TGTGCCACCAGGCTGTGGGGGGACACTGAAGCTTTCTTT. Protein sequence: CATRLWGDTEAFF.

The chain recombines TRBV5-1 with TRBJ2-1; 11 nucleotides line up with TRBD2. Germline CDR1 SGHRS, CDR2 YFSETQ. With V trimmed by 0 bases and J by 2 bases, 16 bases remained unmatched. This CDR3 region has 21 residues. The CDR3 coding sequence is TGCGCCAGCAGCTTGGGGAGGAGACTCCAACTAGCGGGAGTCACCTACAATGAGCAGTTCTTC. It codes for CASSLGRRLQLAGVTYNEQFF.

The chain employs TRBV27 and TRBJ2-7; a weak D match, TRBD1 (6 bases). Germline loops: CDR1 MNHEY, CDR2 SMNVEV (reference sequence). CDR3 length: 11 residues. With 8 bases removed from V and 3 bases from J, the gap between germline ends came to 8 bases. The CDR3 reads CASARGYEQYF. The DNA for the CDR3 is TGTGCCAGCGCCAGGGGCTACGAGCAGTACTTC.

The chain uses TRBV5-6 and TRBJ2-5, with TRBD2 matching 15 bases. After removal of 4 bases from V and 5 bases from J, the junction contained 6 bases not matched to a gene. Germline lookup yields CDR1 SGHDT and CDR2 YYEEEE. The length of the CDR3 is 16 residues. The chain's CDR3 is CASSRFGTSGRETQYF. The CDR3 DNA reads as TGTGCCAGCAGCAGATTCGGGACTAGCGGGAGGGAGACCCAGTACTTC.

On this clone itself: Other DNA sequences in this sample translate to the same CDR3. The chain joins TRBV11-2 to TRBJ2-7, with D maybe TRBD2 (5 bases). Germline CDR1 SGHAT, CDR2 FQNNGV. V lost 1 base and J 6 bases, leaving 10 bases between the germline ends. The CDR3 runs to 13 residues. Here the CDR3 reads CASSLGLAGEQYF. CDR3 sequence (DNA): TGTGCCAGCAGCTTAGGGCTAGCAGGCGAGCAGTACTTC.

The chain uses TRBV5-1 and TRBJ2-2; 11 bases fit TRBD2. Germline lookup yields CDR1 SGHRS and CDR2 YFSETQ. Trimming cost V 4 bases and J 0 bases; bases outside gene matches: 8. The CDR3 totals 18 residues. The DNA of the CDR3 is TGCGCCAGCAGCCTTGGGACTAGCGGTCCCGCGAACACCGGGGAGCTGTTTTTT. This translates into CASSLGTSGPANTGELFF.

Only one count was recorded for this clone. This chain connects TRBV6-5 to TRBJ1-1, with D tentatively TRBD1 (5 bases). Germline CDR1 is MNHEY and CDR2 is SVGAGI. V was clipped by 8 bases and J by 0 bases, with 10 bases between them. The CDR3 totals 13 residues. For the CDR3, the DNA is TGTGCCAGCGGGGGGAACCTGAACACTGAAGCTTTCTTT. The encoded protein is CASGGNLNTEAFF.

This chain connects TRBV28 to TRBJ2-5; TRBD2 aligns across 9 bases. V was clipped by 7 bases and J by 2 bases; unmatched bases: 8. Germline V CDR1 and CDR2: MDHEN, SYDVKM. The CDR3 contains 15 residues. CDR3 in DNA: TGTGCCAGCAACAGGGGACTAGCTGAACAAGAGACCCAGTACTTC. This gives the protein CASNRGLAEQETQYF.

The sample holds a few counts of this clone. This chain links TRBV18 with TRBJ1-1; D is possibly TRBD1 (5 bases). Germline loops: CDR1 KGHSH, CDR2 LQKENI. V dropped 2 bases and J dropped 6 bases, with 7 bases sitting between them. The CDR3 spans 12 residues. DNA for the CDR3: TGTGCCAGCTCACCAGGGGGGTCTGAAGCTTTCTTT. It encodes CASSPGGSEAFF. The full variable domain, rest sourced from reference TRBV18 and TRBJ1-1, is NAGVMQNPRHLVRRRGQEARLRCSPMKGHSHVYWYRQLPEEGLKFMVYLQKENIIDESGMPKERFSAEFPKEGPSILRIQQVVRGDSAAYFCASSPGGSEAFFGQGTRLTVV.

The chain is built from TRBV29-1 and TRBJ1-5; possibly TRBD1 for D (6 bases). The CDR3 extends over 15 amino acids. Trimming removed 4 bases at V and 0 bases at J, with 13 bases between. Germline CDR1 and CDR2: SQVTM and ANQGSEA. The CDR3 here is CSVVTQGNSNQPQHF. In nucleotides, the CDR3 is TGCAGCGTTGTAACTCAGGGGAATAGCAATCAGCCCCAGCATTTT.

The J gene is TRBJ1-3, the V gene TRBV5-3; D is perhaps TRBD1 (5 bases). TRBV5-3 is known as an ORF, though its function is uncertain. V lost 1 base and J lost 7, with 24 bases in between. The CDR3 is 18 residues long. The CDR3 protein is CARSLPPLLREGTNTIYF. In DNA form, the CDR3 reads TGTGCCAGAAGCTTGCCTCCTCTCCTCAGGGAGGGAACGAACACCATATATTTT.

The chain recombines TRBV6-2 or TRBV6-3 with TRBJ2-1, with 12 bases that match TRBD2. Germline loops: CDR1 MNHEY, CDR2 SVGEGT. V lost 2 bases and J lost 4; bases outside the gene matches: 9. The CDR3 has 18 amino acids. The CDR3 protein is CASSYPTSGRSYYNEQFF. CDR3 nucleotides: TGTGCCAGCAGTTACCCAACTAGCGGGAGGTCATATTACAATGAGCAGTTCTTC.

This chain joins TRBV6-5 and TRBJ1-1; 7 nucleotides line up with TRBD1. V was pared by 7 bases and J by 4 bases, with 6 bases of the junction left unmatched. The CDR3 is made up of 13 amino acids. Germline V gene data show CDR1 as MNHEY and CDR2 as SVGAGI. Here the CDR3 reads CASTKTGVTEAFF. The CDR3 nucleotides read TGTGCCAGCACAAAAACAGGGGTCACTGAAGCTTTCTTT.

The chain carries TRBV19 and TRBJ2-2; TRBD1 aligns across 11 bases. Germline lookup yields CDR1 LNHDA and CDR2 SQIVND (reference sequence). With V trimmed by 8 bases and J by 4 bases, 6 bases remained unmatched. The CDR3 has 15 amino acids. CDR3 amino acids: CASYPGQGVTGELFF. CDR3 sequence (DNA): TGTGCCAGTTACCCGGGACAGGGGGTCACCGGGGAGCTGTTTTTT.

V gene TRBV2 combines with J gene TRBJ2-2, with 9 bases that match TRBD2. This CDR3 has 15 amino acids. J gave up 7 bases and V 5 bases, and 8 bases lay outside the gene matches. Germline V gives CDR1 SNHLY, CDR2 FYNNEI. CDR3 protein: CASSSFIAGVGELFF. The CDR3 region has the DNA TGTGCCAGCAGTTCGTTCATAGCGGGAGTCGGGGAGCTGTTTTTT.

The genes are TRBV4-1 and TRBJ1-2, with D unresolved. Trimming removed 4 bases from V and 5 bases from J, with 14 bases in between. The length of the CDR3 is 14 residues. Germline CDR1 MGHRA, CDR2 YSYEKL. As DNA, the CDR3 is TGCGCCAGCAGCCCACGGGGAGAGGAATATGGCTACACCTTC. Residues: CASSPRGEEYGYTF.

CDR3 sequence: CASKKPGAYNEQFF. In nucleotides, the CDR3 is TGTGCCAGCAAGAAGCCGGGAGCCTACAATGAGCAGTTCTTC. The chain uses TRBV6-5 and TRBJ2-1; D possibly corresponds to TRBD2 (6 bases). Per the germline V gene, CDR1 is MNHEY and CDR2 is SVGAGI. The CDR3 is made up of 14 amino acids. With 7 bases removed from V and 2 bases from J, the gap between germline ends came to 12 bases.

The genes are TRBV6-2 or TRBV6-3 and TRBJ2-2, with TRBD2 as a possible D gene (5 bases). V lost 2 bases to trimming and J lost 4 bases, with 8 bases between them. The CDR3 runs to 14 residues. Germline lookup yields CDR1 MNHEY and CDR2 SVGEGT. The CDR3 loop reads CASSYLRVTGELFF. The CDR3 DNA reads as TGTGCCAGCAGTTACCTGAGGGTCACCGGGGAGCTGTTTTTT.

In this sample, this clone turned up a few times. The V call is TRBV5-1, the J call TRBJ1-2; 7 positions agree with TRBD1. The CDR3 contains 13 residues. Trimming at V came to 4 bases and at J to 3 bases, leaving 3 bases not matched to a gene. The germline V gene encodes CDR1 SGHRS and CDR2 YFSETQ. The CDR3 is CASSDDRDYGYTF. The CDR3 nucleotides read TGCGCCAGCAGCGACGACAGGGACTATGGCTACACCTTC.